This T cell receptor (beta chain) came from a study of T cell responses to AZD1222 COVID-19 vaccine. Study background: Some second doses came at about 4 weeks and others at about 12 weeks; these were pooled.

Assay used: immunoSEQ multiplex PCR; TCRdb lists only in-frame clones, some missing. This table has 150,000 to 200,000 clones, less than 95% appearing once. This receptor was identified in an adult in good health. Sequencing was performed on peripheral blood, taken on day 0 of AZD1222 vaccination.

The CDR3 DNA sequence: TGTGCCAGCAGCTTCAGGGGATCCAGTCCCCTCCACTTT. Translated, it gives CASSFRGSSPLHF. This rearrangement joins TRBV7-9 to TRBJ1-6; tentative D call: TRBD1 (6 bases). Germline V gene data show CDR1 as SEHNR and CDR2 as FQNEAQ (reference sequence). This CDR3 is 13 amino acids long. Trimming took off 3 bases at V and 13 bases at J, with 13 bases between the two ends. The full variable domain, with the rest looked up from reference TRBV7-9 and TRBJ1-6, is DTGVSQNPRHKITKRGQNVTFRCDPISEHNRLYWYRQTLGQGPEFLTYFQNEAQLEKSRLLSDRFSAERPKGSFSTLEIQRTEQGDSAMYLCASSFRGSSPLHFGNGTRLTVT.